This TCR beta chain appears in the sequencing data of a study of beta chain features in type 1 diabetes. Germline V gives CDR1 SGDLS, CDR2 YYNGEE. V shed 0 bases and J shed 2 bases, with 10 bases lying between them. The CDR3 has 15 amino acids. All of the isolated RNA was reverse transcribed, so expressed TCRB transcripts were sequenced. Produced via immunoSEQ multiplex PCR; TCRdb's table is partial and in-frame only. The sample comprises hundreds of thousands of clones, 11% to 15% of which are singletons, and roughly 0.038% rests with the top ten. V is TRBV9 and J is TRBJ2-3, with D possibly TRBD2 on 6 matching bases. The specimen was naive CD4+ T cells from blood. This TCR was sampled from a man under 40 in good health. The CDR3 here is CASSVVGTDTDTQYF. The DNA for the CDR3 is TGTGCCAGCAGCGTAGTAGGGACTGACACAGATACGCAGTATTTT. Full variable domain (missing parts from reference TRBV9 and TRBJ2-3): DSGVTQTPKHLITATGQRVTLRCSPRSGDLSVYWYQQSLDQGLQFLIQYYNGEERAKGNILERFSAQQFPDLHSELNLSSLELGDSALYFCASSVVGTDTDTQYFGPGTRLTVL.